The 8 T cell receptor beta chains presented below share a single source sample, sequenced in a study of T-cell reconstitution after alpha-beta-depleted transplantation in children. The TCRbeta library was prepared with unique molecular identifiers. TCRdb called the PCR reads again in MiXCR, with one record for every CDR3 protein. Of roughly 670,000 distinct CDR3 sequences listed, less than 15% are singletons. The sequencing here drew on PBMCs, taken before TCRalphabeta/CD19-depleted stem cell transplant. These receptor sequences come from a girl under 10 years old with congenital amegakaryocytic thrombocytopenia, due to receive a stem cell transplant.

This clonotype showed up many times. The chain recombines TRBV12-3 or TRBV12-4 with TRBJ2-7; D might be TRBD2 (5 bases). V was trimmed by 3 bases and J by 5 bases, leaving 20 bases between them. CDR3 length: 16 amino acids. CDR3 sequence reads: CASSFSVGVGRNEQYF. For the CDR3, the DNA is TGTGCCAGCAGTTTTTCGGTGGGAGTGGGTCGGAACGAGCAGTACTTC.

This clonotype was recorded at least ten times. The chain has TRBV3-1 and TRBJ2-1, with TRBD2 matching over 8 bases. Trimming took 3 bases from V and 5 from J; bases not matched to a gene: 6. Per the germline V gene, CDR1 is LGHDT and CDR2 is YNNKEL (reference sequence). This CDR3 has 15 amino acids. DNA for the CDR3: TGTGCCAGCAGCCACAGCGGGAGTCTGAACAATGAGCAGTTCTTC. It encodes CASSHSGSLNNEQFF.

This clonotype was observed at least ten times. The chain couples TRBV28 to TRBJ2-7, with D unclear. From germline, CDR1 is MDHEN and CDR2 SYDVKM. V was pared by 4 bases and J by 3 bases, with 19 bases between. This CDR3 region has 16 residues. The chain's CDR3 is CASSSAVAEDVYEQYF. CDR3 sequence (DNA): TGTGCCAGCAGTTCTGCAGTTGCGGAAGATGTCTACGAGCAGTACTTC.

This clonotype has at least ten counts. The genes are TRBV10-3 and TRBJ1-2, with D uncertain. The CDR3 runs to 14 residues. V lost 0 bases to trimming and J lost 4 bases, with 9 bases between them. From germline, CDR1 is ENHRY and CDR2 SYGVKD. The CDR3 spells CAISESGRFYGYTF. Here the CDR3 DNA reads TGTGCCATCAGTGAGTCGGGCAGGTTCTATGGCTACACCTTC.

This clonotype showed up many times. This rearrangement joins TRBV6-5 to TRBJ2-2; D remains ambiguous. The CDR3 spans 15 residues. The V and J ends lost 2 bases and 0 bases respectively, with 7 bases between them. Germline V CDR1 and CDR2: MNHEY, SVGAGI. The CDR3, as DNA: TGTGCCAGCAGTTACCGACCAACGAACACCGGGGAGCTGTTTTTT. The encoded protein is CASSYRPTNTGELFF.

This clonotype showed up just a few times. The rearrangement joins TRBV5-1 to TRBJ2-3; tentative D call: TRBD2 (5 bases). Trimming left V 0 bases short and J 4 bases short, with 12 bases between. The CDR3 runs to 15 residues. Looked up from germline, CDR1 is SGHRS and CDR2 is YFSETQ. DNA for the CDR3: TGCGCCAGCAGCTTGGCAAGTGACTACCCAGATACGCAGTATTTT. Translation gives CASSLASDYPDTQYF.

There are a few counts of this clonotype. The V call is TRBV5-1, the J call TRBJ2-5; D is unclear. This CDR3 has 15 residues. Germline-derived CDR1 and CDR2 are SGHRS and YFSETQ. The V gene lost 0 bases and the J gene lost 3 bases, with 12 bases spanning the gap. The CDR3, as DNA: TGCGCCAGCAGCTTGGTACTGGAAACCGAAGAGACCCAGTACTTC. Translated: CASSLVLETEETQYF.

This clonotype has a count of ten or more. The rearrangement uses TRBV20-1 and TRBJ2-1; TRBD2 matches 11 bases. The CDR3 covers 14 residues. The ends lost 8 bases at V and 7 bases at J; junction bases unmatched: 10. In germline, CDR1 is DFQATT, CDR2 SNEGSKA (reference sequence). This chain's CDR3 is CSPLTSGRSNEQFF. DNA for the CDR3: TGCAGTCCGCTAACTAGCGGGAGATCGAATGAGCAGTTCTTC.